The entry below gives a single T cell receptor beta chain sequence along with its context. The antigen is not known. Selection for sequencing was limited to patients who had shown CD8+CD57+ cell expansion by flow cytometry. This sample was included in a study of CD8+CD57+ T cells in acquired aplastic anemia. Template material for TCR beta VDJ and CDR3 profiling consisted of genomic DNA. TCRdb reanalysed the reads using MiXCR and keeps one entry per CDR3 protein. The sample holds fewer than 250,000 distinct CDR3 sequences, about 44% seen once. Germline V CDR1 and CDR2: WSHSY, SAAADI. The CDR3 has 15 residues. V shed 3 bases and J shed 8 bases, with 19 bases lying between them. General study findings and limits: Comparison of patients with controls identified approximately 28 shared CD8+ CDR3 sequences.

The receptor was derived from a human donor with aplastic anemia. Sample: sorted CD4+, CD8+, or CD8+CD57+ T cells (not recorded which) from PBMCs. This chain uses TRBV10-2 with TRBJ1-1, with D perhaps TRBD1 (5 bases). CDR3: CASSDNRDLPWEAFF. In nucleotides, the CDR3 is TGCGCCAGCAGTGATAACCGGGACCTCCCTTGGGAAGCTTTCTTT.